These 28 T cell receptor beta chains came from one sample sequenced in a study of response to subunit inactivated influenza vaccine. TCRdb used MiXCR to reprocess the RT-PCR reads, holding one entry per CDR3 protein. This sample has about 650,000 distinct CDR3 sequences; less than 15% occur once, and the top ten carry 7.5% to 8%. This specimen consisted of PBMCs from blood, obtained 14 days before vaccination. These receptors all come from a man aged 50 to 59 who received an inactivated influenza vaccine.

V usage is TRBV20-1 and J usage is TRBJ1-5, with unresolved D. The CDR3 has 14 residues. V was shortened by 0 bases and J by 3 bases, with 9 bases between the two germline ends. Germline V gene lookup returns CDR1 DFQATT and CDR2 SNEGSKA (reference sequence). CDR3 sequence reads: CSARDKTPNQPQHF. The CDR3 region has the DNA TGCAGTGCTAGAGATAAGACACCCAATCAGCCCCAGCATTTT.

This clonotype occurred a few times. The chain carries TRBV25-1 and TRBJ2-7, with a possible D match to TRBD2 (6 bases). Trimming shortened V by 3 bases and J by 3 bases, and 12 bases separated the two germline ends. The germline CDR1 and CDR2 sequences are MGHDK and SYGVNS. The CDR3 covers 14 residues. CDR3 DNA sequence: TGTGCCAGCAGTGAGGGGGGAGCCTACTACGAGCAGTACTTC. It translates to CASSEGGAYYEQYF.

The chain couples TRBV4-1 to TRBJ2-7; 7 bases are shared with TRBD2. The CDR3 is made up of 15 amino acids. Germline values: CDR1 MGHRA, CDR2 YSYEKL. Unmatched junction bases numbered 10, after V lost 8 bases and J lost 0 bases. CDR3 nucleotide sequence: TGCGCCAGCGGCCCTCGGGGGGACTCCTCCTACGAGCAGTACTTC. Amino acid sequence: CASGPRGDSSYEQYF.

The chain employs TRBV7-2 and TRBJ2-7; 9 bases line up with TRBD2. The CDR3 has 16 residues. Germline values: CDR1 SGHTA, CDR2 FQGNSA. V was clipped by 5 bases and J by 2 bases; unmatched bases: 10. This CDR3 is CASSPAPTSGAYEQYF. The CDR3 nucleotides read TGTGCCAGCAGCCCCGCCCCGACTAGCGGAGCCTACGAGCAGTACTTC. The full variable domain, completed using reference TRBV7-2 and TRBJ2-7, is GAGVSQSPSNKVTEKGKDVELRCDPISGHTALYWYRQSLGQGLEFLIYFQGNSAPDKSGLPSDRFSAERTGGSVSTLTIQRTQQEDSAVYLCASSPAPTSGAYEQYFGPGTRLTVT.

The table lists this clonotype with many counts. The rearrangement uses TRBV27 and TRBJ1-1; the D gene is possibly TRBD1 (5 bases). Germline CDR1 and CDR2: MNHEY and SMNVEV (reference sequence). V dropped 6 bases and J dropped 3 bases, with 14 bases sitting between them. The CDR3 consists of 14 residues. The CDR3 spells CASSLLAGYTEAFF. As DNA, the CDR3 is TGTGCCAGCAGCCTACTCGCAGGGTACACTGAAGCTTTCTTT.

The V and J genes are TRBV5-1 and TRBJ2-3; D gene unclear. This CDR3 has 14 amino acids. Looked up from germline, CDR1 is SGHRS and CDR2 is YFSETQ. V lost 0 bases and J lost 4, with 9 bases in between. CDR3 DNA sequence: TGCGCCAGCAGCTTGGAGGCGCCCCCAGATACGCAGTATTTT. This gives the protein CASSLEAPPDTQYF.

The chain couples TRBV9 to TRBJ2-6; D could derive from TRBD1 or TRBD2 (6 bases each). The germline CDR1 and CDR2 sequences are SGDLS and YYNGEE. The germline V and J ends were trimmed by 4 bases and 4 bases, with 18 bases remaining between them. The CDR3 sequence is 17 residues long. The chain's CDR3 is CASSWGAPGTGANVLTF. CDR3 in DNA: TGTGCCAGCAGCTGGGGGGCCCCGGGAACGGGGGCCAACGTCCTGACTTTC. The full variable domain, its missing parts supplied by reference TRBV9 and TRBJ2-6, is DSGVTQTPKHLITATGQRVTLRCSPRSGDLSVYWYQQSLDQGLQFLIQYYNGEERAKGNILERFSAQQFPDLHSELNLSSLELGDSALYFCASSWGAPGTGANVLTFGAGSRLTVL.

The sample holds a few counts of this clonotype. The gene calls are TRBV21-1 and TRBJ2-4; no check of the table's D call, TRBD2, against the DNA was made. TRBV21-1 is assigned pseudogene status. CDR3 length: 17 amino acids. CDR3 bases: TGTGCCAGCAGCAACGAGCTAGCGGGGGCTGACAAAAACATTCAGTACTTC. This sequence encodes CASSNELAGADKNIQYF.

This rearrangement joins TRBV12-3 or TRBV12-4 to TRBJ2-3; no clear D. This CDR3 is built from 15 residues. Between the trimmed V and J ends, which lost 3 bases and 0 bases, there was a span of 10 bases. In DNA, the CDR3 is TGTGCCAGCAGTTTTAAAGGGCATAGCACAGATACGCAGTATTTT. Amino acid sequence: CASSFKGHSTDTQYF.

In this sample, this clonotype turned up a few times. V usage is TRBV6-1 and J usage is TRBJ2-7; D may be TRBD2 (5 bases). Germline CDR1 is MNHNS and CDR2 is SASEGT. The CDR3 is 14 amino acids. With 0 bases removed from V and 7 bases from J, the gap between germline ends came to 13 bases. CDR3: CASSEARLRREQYF. The CDR3 DNA reads as TGTGCCAGCAGTGAAGCGAGGCTACGGAGGGAGCAGTACTTC.

This clonotype turned up a few times. The chain carries TRBV6-1 and TRBJ2-7; D unresolved. CDR1 and CDR2 (germline): MNHNS, SASEGT. CDR3 length: 14 residues. V lost 1 base and J lost 5, with 12 bases in between. CDR3 region: CASSEVPGPHEQYF. CDR3 nucleotide sequence: TGTGCCAGCAGTGAAGTCCCAGGTCCCCACGAGCAGTACTTC.

This clonotype was seen repeatedly, ten times or more. The chain recombines TRBV20-1 with TRBJ2-3; D is uncertain. The V end was cut by 6 bases, the J end by 0 bases, with 16 bases between. The length of the CDR3 is 15 residues. Germline values: CDR1 DFQATT, CDR2 SNEGSKA (reference sequence). CDR3 loop: CSATDSTTSTDTQYF. The DNA for the CDR3 is TGCAGTGCCACCGACTCGACGACTAGCACAGATACGCAGTATTTT.

This clonotype was observed a few times. The chain combines TRBV20-1 with TRBJ2-7, with 9 bases that match TRBD1. The junction had 8 bases not matched to a gene; V was cut back by 0 bases and J by 2 bases. The CDR3 runs to 16 residues. The germline gives CDR1 DFQATT, CDR2 SNEGSKA (reference sequence). The CDR3 region is CSARDLTGTGTYEQYF. DNA for the CDR3: TGCAGTGCTAGAGATTTAACGGGGACAGGGACCTACGAGCAGTACTTC.

The J gene is TRBJ1-1, the V gene TRBV2; D is perhaps TRBD1 (5 bases). Germline CDR1 and CDR2: SNHLY and FYNNEI. This CDR3 spans 13 amino acids. Trimming left V 3 bases short and J 7 bases short, with 12 bases between. The CDR3 nucleotides read TGTGCCAGCAGTGAGGGGCGCCTAGGTGAAGCTTTCTTT. Translated, it gives CASSEGRLGEAFF. Based on the CDR3 plus reference TRBV2 and TRBJ1-1, the full variable domain is EPEVTQTPSHQVTQMGQEVILRCVPISNHLYFYWYRQILGQKVEFLVSFYNNEISEKSEIFDDQFSVERPDGSNFTLKIRSTKLEDSAMYFCASSEGRLGEAFFGQGTRLTVV.

The rearrangement joins TRBV5-8 to TRBJ2-1; D is undetermined. Germline values: CDR1 SGHTS, CDR2 YDEGEE. The length of the CDR3 is 13 residues. The V and J ends lost 2 bases and 4 bases respectively, with 7 bases between them. The CDR3 bases are TGTGCCAGCAGCTTCCAGAGGTACAATGAGCAGTTCTTC. Encoded protein: CASSFQRYNEQFF. Together with reference TRBV5-8 and TRBJ2-1, the CDR3 gives the full variable domain: EAGVTQSPTHLIKTRGQQATLRCSPISGHTSVYWYQQALGLGLQFLLWYDEGEERNRGNFPPRFSGRQFPNYSSELNVNALELEDSALYLCASSFQRYNEQFFGPGTRLTVL.

This clonotype showed up just a few times. V and J are TRBV4-1 and TRBJ2-7; no definite D call. Trimming left V 3 bases short and J 4 bases short, with 10 bases between. Germline lookup yields CDR1 MGHRA and CDR2 YSYEKL. This CDR3 contains 13 residues. This chain's CDR3 is CASSQNLDYEQYF. Here the CDR3 DNA reads TGCGCCAGCAGCCAGAATCTAGATTACGAGCAGTACTTC.

This clonotype has at least ten counts. The chain links TRBV7-4 to TRBJ2-5; D ambiguous. The V gene lost 0 bases and the J gene lost 2 bases, with 7 bases spanning the gap. The germline V gene encodes CDR1 SGHVT and CDR2 SQSDAQ. This CDR3 has 14 amino acids. In DNA form, the CDR3 reads TGTGCCAGCAGCTTAGCCCTGAGGCAAGAGACCCAGTACTTC. Its protein product is CASSLALRQETQYF.

This clonotype was seen only a few times. The chain links TRBV5-5 to TRBJ2-1; possibly TRBD1 for D (6 bases). V was pared by 7 bases and J by 3 bases, with 11 bases between. Germline values: CDR1 SGHKS, CDR2 YYEKEE (reference sequence). The CDR3 extends over 13 amino acids. The chain's CDR3 is CASRKGDYNEQFF. The CDR3 DNA reads as TGTGCCAGCCGGAAGGGGGACTACAATGAGCAGTTCTTC.

This clonotype was counted between two and nine times. The rearrangement joins TRBV12-3 or TRBV12-4 to TRBJ1-5, with D unresolved. This CDR3 has 12 amino acids. V was cut by 5 bases and J by 9 bases, with 11 bases left in between. The chain's CDR3 is CASSPVPGPQHF. CDR3 nucleotide sequence: TGTGCCAGCAGTCCCGTCCCGGGGCCCCAGCATTTT.

This clonotype has at least ten counts. The chain recombines TRBV29-1 with TRBJ2-7; 8 nucleotides match TRBD2. The CDR3 runs to 13 residues. Germline CDR1 and CDR2: SQVTM and ANQGSEA. V was clipped by 4 bases and J by 2 bases; unmatched bases: 4. The CDR3 reads CSVAPGGTYEQYF. In nucleotides, the CDR3 is TGCAGCGTTGCTCCGGGAGGGACCTACGAGCAGTACTTC.

The gene calls are TRBV11-2 and TRBJ2-6; no definite D call. This CDR3 comprises 15 residues. Deletions cut 5 bases from V and 1 base from J, with 9 bases between. CDR1 and CDR2 (germline): SGHAT, FQNNGV. This CDR3 is CASSIRRSGANVLTF. The CDR3 nucleotides read TGTGCCAGCAGCATCAGGCGGTCTGGGGCCAACGTCCTGACTTTC.

CDR3 sequence: CASSSVPGLGGSTDTQYF. In DNA form, the CDR3 reads TGTGCCAGCAGTTCCGTCCCGGGACTAGGGGGAAGCACAGATACGCAGTATTTT. The gene calls are TRBV12-3 or TRBV12-4 and TRBJ2-3, with 8 bases that match TRBD2. The CDR3 totals 18 residues. With 4 bases clipped from V and 0 bases from J, the junction kept 12 bases outside the gene matches.

This rearrangement joins TRBV4-3 to TRBJ2-7; tentatively, D is TRBD1 or TRBD2 (5 bases each). The V gene lost 1 base and the J gene lost 3 bases, with 13 bases spanning the gap. CDR1 LGHNA and CDR2 YSLEER come from the germline V gene. The CDR3 length is 15 residues. CDR3 bases: TGCGCCAGCAGCCAAGTCCGCAGGGAGAACTACGAGCAGTACTTC. Its translation is CASSQVRRENYEQYF.

The chain carries TRBV4-1 and TRBJ2-2, with D tentatively TRBD2 (5 bases). From germline, CDR1 is MGHRA and CDR2 YSYEKL. V shed 1 base and J shed 6 bases, with 12 bases lying between them. The CDR3 sequence is 15 residues long. CDR3 sequence: CASSQAAGLAGELFF. DNA for the CDR3: TGCGCCAGCAGCCAAGCGGCGGGTTTGGCCGGGGAGCTGTTTTTT.

This chain connects TRBV29-1 to TRBJ2-1, with D possibly matching TRBD2 (6 bases). V gave up 1 base and J gave up 6 bases, with 16 bases separating them. CDR3 length: 15 residues. CDR1 and CDR2 (germline): SQVTM, ANQGSEA. The CDR3 loop is CSVEGRGGPFNEQFF. CDR3 DNA sequence: TGCAGCGTTGAAGGGCGGGGAGGCCCCTTCAATGAGCAGTTCTTC.

The chain links TRBV5-6 to TRBJ2-1; D may be TRBD2 (5 bases). Trimming took 6 bases from V and 8 from J, leaving 15 bases between them. The CDR3 extends over 13 amino acids. CDR1 is SGHDT and CDR2 is YYEEEE in the germline V gene. The CDR3 region has the DNA TGTGCCAGCACCAGCCCCCGAGGGTATGAGCAGTTCTTC. It is translated as CASTSPRGYEQFF. The full variable domain, in which reference TRBV5-6 and TRBJ2-1 provide the parts outside the CDR3, is DAGVTQSPTHLIKTRGQQVTLRCSPKSGHDTVSWYQQALGQGPQFIFQYYEEEERQRGNFPDRFSGHQFPNYSSELNVNALLLGDSALYLCASTSPRGYEQFFGPGTRLTVL.

The V call is TRBV19, the J call TRBJ2-4; D ambiguous. The CDR3 contains 15 residues. V was shortened by 6 bases and J by 0 bases, with 12 bases between the two germline ends. CDR1 and CDR2 (germline): LNHDA, SQIVND (reference sequence). In nucleotides, the CDR3 is TGTGCCAGTAGCACCGACTGGCTAGCCAAAAACATTCAGTACTTC. This encodes CASSTDWLAKNIQYF.

This clonotype was recorded a few times. This chain connects TRBV19 to TRBJ2-1; D call uncertain. The V end was cut by 3 bases, the J end by 2 bases, with 14 bases between. This CDR3 comprises 16 residues. Germline V gene sequence: CDR1 LNHDA, CDR2 SQIVND (reference sequence). The CDR3 sequence: CASSITAKGAYNEQFF. The CDR3 nucleotides are TGTGCCAGTAGTATCACGGCGAAGGGCGCCTACAATGAGCAGTTCTTC.